This T cell receptor beta chain was sequenced for a study of regulatory T cells in long-lasting Graves disease. Whole-study results and caveats: Under persistent disease, TRBV28, TRBJ1-2 and TRBJ2-5 were used preferentially.

Relying on iRepertoire HTBI primers and Arm-PCR of CDR3 regions, the team built TCR beta libraries. A single record per CDR3 protein comes from TCRdb applying MiXCR to the multiplex PCR reads. The table records about 440,000 distinct CDR3 sequences, 15% to 20% of them present only once. Time point denoted: newly diagnosed GD, antithyroid drugs for less than 3 months. The TCR library used RNA extracted from PBMCs. The CDR3 region is 16 residues in length, termini included. Germline V CDR1 and CDR2: MDHEN, SYDVKM. This clonotype has more than one count but fewer than ten. The antigen is not known. The DNA is omitted, as the CDR3 cannot be located on it reliably, and the CDR3 follows TCRdb's listing. A further study also used this sample, focusing on T cells in Graves' hyperthyroidism and ophthalmopathy.

This sequence was found in a woman under 40 with Graves disease. V usage is TRBV28 and J usage is TRBJ2-1; the listed D gene, TRBD2, was not tested against the DNA. This sample comprised peripheral blood mononuclear cells (PBMCs), obtained at new diagnosis, from a patient treated with antithyroid drugs. Here the CDR3 reads CASSSSTRLVHNEQFF.